The 21 T cell receptor beta chains below come from one sample, sequenced in a study of T cells after posttransplantation cyclophosphamide. Data came from immunoSEQ multiplex PCR; TCRdb stores just in-frame clones and leaves some out. The table records some 66,000 clones, 93% of them present only once. Sample: PBMCs. Receptor source: a woman aged 25 to 45 in good health and a related stem cell transplant donor.

The chain employs TRBV2 and TRBJ1-6; D is perhaps TRBD1 (5 bases). Between the trimmed V and J ends, which lost 1 base and 10 bases, there was a span of 8 bases. Germline lookup yields CDR1 SNHLY and CDR2 FYNNEI. The CDR3 covers 13 residues. The CDR3 DNA sequence: TGTGCCAGCAGTGAAGGTGGGGGGTCACCCCTCCACTTT. It encodes CASSEGGGSPLHF.

The J gene is TRBJ1-2, the V gene TRBV27, with D maybe TRBD1 (6 bases). This CDR3 region has 14 residues. Germline V gives CDR1 MNHEY, CDR2 SMNVEV (reference sequence). V was pared by 8 bases and J by 2 bases, with 15 bases between. The CDR3 region is CASSRGDTNYGYTF. CDR3 DNA sequence: TGTGCCAGCTCCCGTGGGGACACAAACTATGGCTACACCTTC.

This chain joins TRBV29-1 and TRBJ1-1; D unresolved. Germline CDR1 reads SQVTM; CDR2 reads ANQGSEA. Between the trimmed V and J ends, which lost 4 bases and 0 bases, there was a span of 6 bases. The CDR3 contains 12 residues. The CDR3 coding sequence is TGCAGCGTTGGTCGGATGAACACTGAAGCTTTCTTT. Residues: CSVGRMNTEAFF.

This clone was counted a single time. This chain joins TRBV7-2 and TRBJ2-1; 9 bases match TRBD2. The CDR3 runs to 15 residues. V lost 5 bases to trimming and J lost 1 base; unmatched junction nucleotides: 3. In germline, CDR1 is SGHTA, CDR2 FQGNSA. The CDR3 sequence: CASSRAGGSYNEQFF. CDR3 coding DNA: TGTGCCAGCAGCCGAGCGGGGGGTTCCTACAATGAGCAGTTCTTC. Full variable domain (remainder filled in from reference TRBV7-2 and TRBJ2-1): GAGVSQSPSNKVTEKGKDVELRCDPISGHTALYWYRQSLGQGLEFLIYFQGNSAPDKSGLPSDRFSAERTGGSVSTLTIQRTQQEDSAVYLCASSRAGGSYNEQFFGPGTRLTVL.

The chain couples TRBV19 to TRBJ1-4, with a possible D match to TRBD1 (6 bases). Trimming removed 5 bases from V and 4 bases from J, with 17 bases in between. Germline V gives CDR1 LNHDA, CDR2 SQIVND (reference sequence). The length of the CDR3 is 16 residues. CDR3 DNA: TGTGCCAGTAGTCCAATCCTACAGGGACTTAATGAAAAACTGTTTTTT. Translating it yields CASSPILQGLNEKLFF.

The genes are TRBV7-6 and TRBJ2-1; D not certain. The germline CDR1 and CDR2 sequences are SGHVS and FNYEAQ. The germline V and J ends were trimmed by 0 bases and 5 bases, with 5 bases remaining between them. The CDR3 runs to 13 residues. For the CDR3, the DNA is TGTGCCAGCAGCTTAGCGGCGAACAATGAGCAGTTCTTC. As protein: CASSLAANNEQFF.

This chain uses TRBV9 with TRBJ1-1; D call uncertain. V was clipped by 4 bases and J by 1 base, with 5 bases between them. The germline V gene has CDR1 SGDLS and CDR2 YYNGEE. This CDR3 region has 12 residues. CDR3 nucleotides: TGTGCCAGCAGCCTCCCGAACACTGAAGCTTTCTTT. It encodes CASSLPNTEAFF.

This CDR3 is CASSALELRADTQYF. For the CDR3, the DNA is TGTGCCAGCAGCGCTCTGGAGCTCCGGGCAGATACGCAGTATTTT. The chain employs TRBV13 and TRBJ2-3; D uncertain. The CDR3 loop spans 15 amino acids. Trimming took 5 bases from V and 4 from J, leaving 16 bases between them. CDR1 is PRHDT, CDR2 FYEKMQ, per germline (reference sequence).

This chain connects TRBV2 to TRBJ2-3; D uncertain. The germline V gene encodes CDR1 SNHLY and CDR2 FYNNEI. This CDR3 contains 15 residues. Trimming shortened V by 1 base and J by 0 bases, and 8 bases separated the two germline ends. The CDR3 spells CASSEEVSSTDTQYF. The CDR3 DNA sequence: TGTGCCAGCAGTGAAGAGGTGTCCAGCACAGATACGCAGTATTTT.

The chain combines TRBV5-8 with TRBJ1-2, with 8 positions matching TRBD1. V lost 2 bases and J lost 5; bases outside the gene matches: 5. Germline V gives CDR1 SGHTS, CDR2 YDEGEE. This CDR3 contains 14 residues. CDR3: CASSFSDRAYGYTF. For the CDR3, the DNA is TGTGCCAGCAGCTTCTCGGACAGGGCTTATGGCTACACCTTC.

This chain uses TRBV7-8 with TRBJ1-5, with D unresolved. This CDR3 contains 16 residues. Germline lookup yields CDR1 SGHVS and CDR2 FQNEAQ. V lost 0 bases, J lost 3 bases, and 12 bases lay in between. In DNA, the CDR3 is TGTGCCAGCAGCTTAGCCCAGACACTGTTCAATCAGCCCCAGCATTTT. Translation: CASSLAQTLFNQPQHF.

The rearrangement uses TRBV7-3 and TRBJ2-2; D unclear. The V and J ends lost 4 bases and 5 bases respectively, with 5 bases between them. Looked up from germline, CDR1 is SGHTA and CDR2 is FQGTGA. The CDR3 runs 12 residues. For the CDR3, the DNA is TGTGCCAGCAGCTCTCGGACCGGGGAGCTGTTTTTT. Its translation: CASSSRTGELFF.

The V and J genes are TRBV15 and TRBJ1-6, with 8 bases lining up with TRBD1. The V gene's germline CDR1 is LNHNV and CDR2 YYDKDF (reference sequence). Trimming at V came to 1 base and at J to 0 bases, leaving 5 bases not matched to a gene. The CDR3 is made up of 18 amino acids. CDR3 amino acids: CATSRGTGIISYNSPLHF. DNA of the CDR3: TGTGCCACCAGCAGAGGGACAGGGATAATCTCCTATAATTCACCCCTCCACTTT.

This rearrangement joins TRBV4-1 to TRBJ1-5; possible D gene TRBD1, 6 bases. The V gene's germline CDR1 is MGHRA and CDR2 YSYEKL. This CDR3 comprises 17 residues. V shed 2 bases and J shed 6 bases, with 20 bases lying between them. The CDR3 bases are TGCGCCAGCAGCCAAAGGCCCCCGGACAGCTTGGGTCAGCCCCAGCATTTT. Its protein product is CASSQRPPDSLGQPQHF.

The chain is built from TRBV6-1 and TRBJ1-1; D call uncertain. V was shortened by 6 bases and J by 1 base, with 6 bases between the two germline ends. Germline loops: CDR1 MNHNS, CDR2 SASEGT. The CDR3 consists of 12 residues. CDR3: CASRTENTEAFF. In DNA form, the CDR3 reads TGTGCCAGCAGGACGGAGAACACTGAAGCTTTCTTT.

Ten or more counts support this clone. This chain uses TRBV19 with TRBJ1-1; D uncertain. CDR3 length: 13 amino acids. Between the trimmed V and J ends, which lost 0 bases and 6 bases, there was a span of 8 bases. Germline assignment: CDR1 LNHDA and CDR2 SQIVND (reference sequence). The CDR3 sequence: CASSIESSAEAFF. The CDR3, as DNA: TGTGCCAGTAGTATAGAATCAAGCGCTGAAGCTTTCTTT.

The chain has TRBV28 and TRBJ2-5; the match to TRBD2 covers 15 bases. Germline values: CDR1 MDHEN, CDR2 SYDVKM. The CDR3 totals 16 residues. Trimming took 3 bases from V and 4 from J; bases not matched to a gene: 3. CDR3 bases: TGTGCCAGCAGTTTCGGACTAGCGGGGGGGTTAGAGACCCAGTACTTC. This gives the protein CASSFGLAGGLETQYF.

The rearrangement links TRBV4-2 to TRBJ2-1; the D gene is possibly TRBD1 (5 bases). V shed 1 base and J shed 1 base, with 11 bases lying between them. The CDR3 has 16 residues. The germline gives CDR1 LGHNA, CDR2 YNFKEQ. CDR3 bases: TGTGCCAGCAGCCAAGCCGGCAGGGAATCCTACAATGAGCAGTTCTTC. This encodes CASSQAGRESYNEQFF.

The chain has TRBV6-6 and TRBJ2-1, with TRBD2 identical over 8 bases. This CDR3 spans 13 amino acids. CDR1 is MNHNY and CDR2 is SVGAGI in the germline V gene (reference sequence). V dropped 5 bases and J dropped 8; count of bases not matched to a gene: 5. The CDR3 DNA sequence: TGTGCCAGCAGTGAGCGGGGGAACTATGAGCAGTTCTTC. This sequence encodes CASSERGNYEQFF.

This clone was recorded only once. V gene TRBV7-9 combines with J gene TRBJ2-3, with 12 bases identical to TRBD2. V lost 5 bases and J lost 1; bases outside the gene matches: 13. This CDR3 has 19 residues. Looked up from germline, CDR1 is SEHNR and CDR2 is FQNEAQ (reference sequence). The CDR3 coding sequence is TGTGCCAGCAGCCGTCGACTAGCGGGGGCATCTTCGGGCACAGATACGCAGTATTTT. Translation: CASSRRLAGASSGTDTQYF.

The chain carries TRBV6-5 and TRBJ1-2; D is ambiguous. The V gene's germline CDR1 is MNHEY and CDR2 SVGAGI. This CDR3 is built from 14 residues. V was trimmed by 5 bases and J by 12 bases, leaving 22 bases between them. CDR3 coding DNA: TGTGCCAGCAGTCGAGGTGTTCCCCCCATGTGGGACACCTTC. As protein: CASSRGVPPMWDTF.